This record looks at one T cell receptor (beta chain) sequence and its context. Its antigen remains unknown. The data were obtained in a study of beta chain features in type 1 diabetes. The study, taken as a whole, reports: cDNA-based reads could over-represent cells with high TCR expression. Significant though moderate, a shortening of TCRB CDR3s appeared in all four CD4+ subsets of Type 1 diabetes patients. Naive, central memory and Treg TCRB repertoires seemed to resemble each other more closely in patients than they did in healthy donors. The VDJ junctions of type 1 diabetes patients carried fewer insertions and more deletions.

Germline lookup yields CDR1 MDHEN and CDR2 SYDVKM. V lost 5 bases and J 2 bases, leaving 7 bases between the germline ends. CDR3 length equals 12 residues. The investigators reverse transcribed all of the isolated RNA, so they sequenced expressed TCRB transcripts. Method: immunoSEQ multiplex PCR; TCRdb's copy keeps in-frame clones and lacks some. The data contain 28,000 or so clones, 65% of them singletons. The source material was Tregs from blood. The sequence derives from a woman in her 30s with type 1 diabetes. The rearrangement uses TRBV28 and TRBJ2-7; no firm D call. The CDR3 DNA reads as TGTGCCAGCAGTCCCCGCGCCTACGAGCAGTACTTC. This gives the protein CASSPRAYEQYF.